The clone carrying this TCR beta chain was picked up a small number of times. This sample is drawn from a study of T-cell reconstitution after alpha-beta-depleted transplantation in children. Construction of the TCRbeta library involved unique molecular identifiers. TCRdb reprocessed the PCR reads with MiXCR, giving one entry per CDR3 protein. The data contain around 370,000 distinct CDR3 sequences, under 13% of them singletons. Germline V gene data show CDR1 as DFQATT and CDR2 as SNEGSKA (reference sequence). J gave up 4 bases and V 0 bases, and 6 bases lay outside the gene matches. The CDR3 contains 15 residues.

The receptor was derived from a human donor who donated a stem cell graft to a child with acute lymphoblastic leukemia. The source material was PBMCs from the stem cell graft donor, sampled from the stem cell graft. The J gene is TRBJ2-7, the V gene TRBV20-1, with 10 nucleotides matching TRBD2. The CDR3 loop is CSARDLAGVKYEQYF. For the CDR3, the DNA is TGCAGTGCTAGAGATCTAGCGGGAGTGAAGTACGAGCAGTACTTC.